The 18 T cell receptor beta chains below were found in one sample sequenced in a study of blood T cell repertoires in COVID-19. The repertoire was sequenced with immunoSEQ multiplex PCR; TCRdb's copy has only in-frame clones and lacks some. Of about 56,000 clones in the sample, roughly 78% are singletons; the top ten hold around 8.2%. What was sequenced was peripheral blood. The receptors originated from an elderly woman with acute or convalescent COVID-19.

V usage is TRBV3-1 (or the pseudogene TRBV3-2) and J usage is TRBJ2-3, with D perhaps TRBD1 (6 bases). The V end lost 1 base, the J end lost 5 bases, and 13 bases lay between the germline ends. The CDR3 is 15 residues long. CDR1 is LGHDT, CDR2 YNNKEL, per germline (reference sequence). CDR3 DNA sequence: TGTGCCAGCAGCCAAGGAGGGACATATATAGATACGCAGTATTTT. Protein: CASSQGGTYIDTQYF.

Written as DNA, the CDR3 is TGTGCCAGCAGCCTCTACAGGGGCCAAGAGACCCAGTACTTC. It is translated as CASSLYRGQETQYF. The J gene is TRBJ2-5, the V gene TRBV3-1 (or the pseudogene TRBV3-2), with 7 bases aligning to TRBD1. CDR3 length: 14 residues. V shed 4 bases, J shed 1 base, and the junction held 3 bases outside the gene matches. The germline gives CDR1 LGHDT, CDR2 YNNKEL (reference sequence).

The chain has TRBV7-8 and TRBJ2-1; weak D call: TRBD2 (6 bases). CDR1 SGHVS and CDR2 FQNEAQ come from the germline V gene. Trimming took 5 bases from V and 9 from J, leaving 20 bases between them. The CDR3 is made up of 15 amino acids. The CDR3: CASSKKTSLLGEQFF. CDR3 DNA sequence: TGTGCCAGCAGCAAAAAAACTAGCCTACTTGGTGAGCAGTTCTTC.

The chain carries TRBV5-4 and TRBJ1-5; 9 bases fit TRBD1. The CDR3 consists of 16 residues. Per the germline V gene, CDR1 is SGHNT and CDR2 is YYREEE (reference sequence). Losses at the gene ends were 1 base for V and 4 bases for J; bases not matched to a gene: 6. CDR3 region: CASSLTTGTGNQPQHF. CDR3 in DNA: TGTGCCAGCAGCTTGACCACCGGGACAGGGAATCAGCCCCAGCATTTT.

The CDR3 loop is CASRRLAGSTDTQYF. CDR3 nucleotides: TGTGCCAGCAGAAGACTAGCGGGAAGCACAGATACGCAGTATTTT. J is TRBJ2-3 and V is TRBV6-5; 11 bases are a match to TRBD2. The CDR3 is made up of 15 amino acids. The V gene's germline CDR1 is MNHEY and CDR2 SVGAGI. V trimming: 6 bases; J trimming: 0 bases; junction bases outside the gene matches: 2.

The chain employs TRBV4-1 and TRBJ1-6, with 9 bases fitting TRBD1. V lost 1 base, J lost 10 bases, and 11 bases stayed unmatched. Germline V gives CDR1 MGHRA, CDR2 YSYEKL. There are 17 residues in the CDR3. CDR3 coding DNA: TGCGCCAGCAGCCAAGTCCCCGGCGGACAGGGGAAATCACCCCTCCACTTT. Translation gives CASSQVPGGQGKSPLHF.

V is TRBV30 and J is TRBJ1-5; possibly TRBD1 for D (5 bases). The length of the CDR3 is 16 residues. With 1 base removed from V and 7 bases from J, the gap between germline ends came to 20 bases. Germline lookup yields CDR1 GTSNPN and CDR2 SVGIG (reference sequence). CDR3 DNA sequence: TGTGCCTGGAGTGAAGAGGGGAGGGGAGTACAACAGCCCCAGCATTTT. It is translated as CAWSEEGRGVQQPQHF.

The chain joins TRBV7-2 to TRBJ2-5, with TRBD2 matching over 9 bases. Germline V gene lookup returns CDR1 SGHTA and CDR2 FQGNSA. CDR3 size: 15 residues. The J segment lost 6 bases and the V segment lost 1 base, leaving 6 bases of the junction unmatched. CDR3 DNA: TGTGCCAGCAGCTTAGTTTCGGGACTAGCCCAGACCCAGTACTTC. This codes for CASSLVSGLAQTQYF.

The chain recombines TRBV19 with TRBJ2-7; 9 bases fit TRBD1. CDR1 and CDR2 from the germline V gene are LNHDA and SQIVND (reference sequence). This CDR3 comprises 13 residues. V trimming: 3 bases; J trimming: 6 bases; junction bases outside the gene matches: 3. CDR3 region: CASSMGQGSEQYF. In nucleotides, the CDR3 is TGTGCCAGTAGTATGGGACAGGGCTCCGAGCAGTACTTC.

The chain recombines TRBV30 with TRBJ2-5; 9 nucleotides align to TRBD1. The germline gives CDR1 GTSNPN, CDR2 SVGIG (reference sequence). This CDR3 contains 12 residues. After removal of 5 bases from V and 5 bases from J, the junction contained 3 bases not matched to a gene. The CDR3 region is CAWGTGWETQYF. CDR3 DNA sequence: TGTGCCTGGGGGACAGGGTGGGAGACCCAGTACTTC.

The V call is TRBV7-9, the J call TRBJ2-7, with TRBD2 identical over 9 bases. Germline V lookup: CDR1 SEHNR, CDR2 FQNEAQ (reference sequence). V lost 0 bases, J lost 5 bases, and 11 bases stayed unmatched. There are 17 residues in the CDR3. The CDR3 DNA follows: TGTGCCAGCAGCTTAGCTGTCCGAAGCGGGAGGCTGAACGAGCAGTACTTC. It yields the protein CASSLAVRSGRLNEQYF.

This clone was found a few times. This chain uses TRBV11-2 with TRBJ1-6; D perhaps matches TRBD1 (6 bases). The CDR3 contains 17 residues. With 5 bases removed from V and 0 bases from J, the gap between germline ends came to 14 bases. Germline V gene lookup returns CDR1 SGHAT and CDR2 FQNNGV. The CDR3 sequence: CASSSRDTSSYNSPLHF. Here the CDR3 DNA reads TGTGCCAGCAGCAGCCGGGACACCAGCTCCTATAATTCACCCCTCCACTTT.

The rearrangement links TRBV7-8 to TRBJ1-2; 7 bases line up with TRBD1. The CDR3 extends over 14 amino acids. Germline trimming cut 5 bases from V and 5 bases from J; bases unmatched to any gene: 8. Germline assignment: CDR1 SGHVS and CDR2 FQNEAQ. As DNA, the CDR3 is TGTGCCAGCAGCCCGGGACAGCCTAGGTATGGCTACACCTTC. Its protein product is CASSPGQPRYGYTF.

The V gene is TRBV14, the J gene TRBJ2-3, with unresolved D. CDR3 size: 13 residues. Between the trimmed V and J ends, which lost 4 bases and 3 bases, there was a span of 8 bases. Germline V gene sequence: CDR1 SGHDN, CDR2 FVKESK. The CDR3 bases are TGTGCCAGCAGCCGCCACGGGACAGATACGCAGTATTTT. Translated: CASSRHGTDTQYF. Supplemented by reference TRBV14 and TRBJ2-3, the full variable domain reads EAGVTQFPSHSVIEKGQTVTLRCDPISGHDNLYWYRRVMGKEIKFLLHFVKESKQDESGMPNNRFLAERTGGTYSTLKVQPAELEDSGVYFCASSRHGTDTQYFGPGTRLTVL.

The chain employs TRBV6-5 and TRBJ2-3; 11 bases line up with TRBD2. V lost 6 bases and J lost 2; bases outside the gene matches: 4. The V gene's germline CDR1 is MNHEY and CDR2 SVGAGI. This CDR3 region has 15 residues. The CDR3 DNA reads TGTGCCAGCAGCTTAGCGGGGGGGGCCACAGATACGCAGTATTTT. Protein: CASSLAGGATDTQYF.

The chain carries TRBV2 and TRBJ2-1; tentative D call: TRBD1 (6 bases). This CDR3 has 15 amino acids. The germline V gene encodes CDR1 SNHLY and CDR2 FYNNEI. V lost 3 bases and J lost 2, with 11 bases in between. DNA of the CDR3: TGTGCCAGCAGTGACCAGGGGCAAACCTACAATGAGCAGTTCTTC. This sequence encodes CASSDQGQTYNEQFF.

This rearrangement joins TRBV9 to TRBJ2-1, with 11 bases lining up with TRBD2. The CDR3 runs 14 residues. Trimming removed 2 bases from V and 9 bases from J; junction bases left unmatched: 4. Germline V gene lookup returns CDR1 SGDLS and CDR2 YYNGEE. Here the CDR3 reads CASSVSGRAAEQFF. In DNA form, the CDR3 reads TGTGCCAGCAGCGTTAGCGGGAGGGCCGCTGAGCAGTTCTTC.

V is TRBV6-5 and J is TRBJ2-3; TRBD1 matches at 8 bases. J lost 3 bases, V lost 6 bases, and 5 bases had no gene match. The CDR3 covers 14 residues. Germline V CDR1 and CDR2: MNHEY, SVGAGI. CDR3 DNA sequence: TGTGCCAGCAGCCAACGGACAGGGACAGATACGCAGTATTTT. As protein: CASSQRTGTDTQYF.